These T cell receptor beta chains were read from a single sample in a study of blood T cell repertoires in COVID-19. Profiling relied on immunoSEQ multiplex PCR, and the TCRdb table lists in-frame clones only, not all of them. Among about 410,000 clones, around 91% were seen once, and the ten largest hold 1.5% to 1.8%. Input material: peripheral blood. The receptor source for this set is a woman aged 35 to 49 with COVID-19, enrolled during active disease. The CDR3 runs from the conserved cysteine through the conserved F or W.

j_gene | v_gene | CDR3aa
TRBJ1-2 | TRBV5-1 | CASSLVSGGAGGYTF
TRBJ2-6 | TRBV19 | CASSIPPVSGANVLTF
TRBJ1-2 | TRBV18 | CASSRGREDPHGYTF
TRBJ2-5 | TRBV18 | CASSPGTEETQYF
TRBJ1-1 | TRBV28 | CASSLLLEGAEAFF
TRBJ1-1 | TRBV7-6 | CASSLPTGFTEAFF
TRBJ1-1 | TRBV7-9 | CASSKWTGASGTEAFF
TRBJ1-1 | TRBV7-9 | CASSLAPTGGGNTEAFF
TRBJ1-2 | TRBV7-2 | CASSFGQGVNYGYTF
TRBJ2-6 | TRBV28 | CASSYGTGAIQSSGANVLTF
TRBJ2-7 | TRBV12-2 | CASRLPRRPTPYEQYF
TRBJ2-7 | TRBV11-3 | CASSSGRGLYAEQYF
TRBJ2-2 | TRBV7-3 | CASSLTTSNTGELFF
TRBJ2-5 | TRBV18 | CASSPVTNEETQYF
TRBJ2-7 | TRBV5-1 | CASSLGTAVSYEQYF
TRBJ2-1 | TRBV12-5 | CASGLVLTSGSDEQFF
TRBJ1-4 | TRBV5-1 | CASSLDRNEKLFF
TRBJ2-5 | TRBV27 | CASSLWREGAIETQYF
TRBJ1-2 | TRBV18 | CASSRPPSGYTF
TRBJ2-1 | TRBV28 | CASSSLTNAAYNEQFF
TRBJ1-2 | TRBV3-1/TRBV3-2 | CASSQSRGGVRYGYTF
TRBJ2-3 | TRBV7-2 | CASVGGTRGTDTQYF
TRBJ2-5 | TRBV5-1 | CASSLLAGGETQYF
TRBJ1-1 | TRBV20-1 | CSASSGSEAFF
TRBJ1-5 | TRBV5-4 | CASSFAMGQGALGNQPQHF
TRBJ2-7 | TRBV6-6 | CASSYSGTGVEQYF
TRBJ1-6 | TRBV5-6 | CASSSDRVKSPLHF
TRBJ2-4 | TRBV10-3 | CAISGTENIQYF
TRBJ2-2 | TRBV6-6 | CASRLRPSAGELFF
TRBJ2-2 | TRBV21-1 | CATVTGLAGENTGELFF
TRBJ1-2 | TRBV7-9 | CASSLIGGGYGYTF
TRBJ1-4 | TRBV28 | CASSSPQGIRFNEKLFF
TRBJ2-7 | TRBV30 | CAWSGPGRYEQYF
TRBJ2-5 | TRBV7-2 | CASSLVSSGRAETQYF
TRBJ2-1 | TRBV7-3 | CASSLEGEGTSNYNEQFF
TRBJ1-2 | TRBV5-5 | CASSLVGVPVSYGYTF
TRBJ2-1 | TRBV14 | CASSLRWSTVYNEQFF
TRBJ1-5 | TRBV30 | CAWTPTGGNQPQHF
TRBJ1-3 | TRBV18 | CASSLDRTSSGNTIYF
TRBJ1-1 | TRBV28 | CASTLRQGVYTEAFF
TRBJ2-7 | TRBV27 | CASSPLERGLYEQYF
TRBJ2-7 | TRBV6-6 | CASSGGSGLSYEQYF
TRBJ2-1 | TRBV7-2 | CASSFTSGNYNEQFF
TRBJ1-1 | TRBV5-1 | CASSLAPGQGPLGTEAFF